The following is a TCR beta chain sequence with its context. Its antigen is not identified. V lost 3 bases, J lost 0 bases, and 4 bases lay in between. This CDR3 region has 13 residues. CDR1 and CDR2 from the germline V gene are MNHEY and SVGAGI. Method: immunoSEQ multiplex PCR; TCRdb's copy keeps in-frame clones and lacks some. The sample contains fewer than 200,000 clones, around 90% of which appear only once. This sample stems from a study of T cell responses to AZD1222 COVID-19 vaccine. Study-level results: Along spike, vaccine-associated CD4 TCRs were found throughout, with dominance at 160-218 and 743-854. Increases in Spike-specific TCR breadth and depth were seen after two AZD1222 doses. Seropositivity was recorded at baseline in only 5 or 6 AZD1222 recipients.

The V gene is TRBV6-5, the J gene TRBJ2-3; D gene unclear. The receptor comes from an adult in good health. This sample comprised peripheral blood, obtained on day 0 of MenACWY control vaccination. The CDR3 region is CASSYRSTDTQYF. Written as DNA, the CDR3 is TGTGCCAGCAGTTATCGAAGCACAGATACGCAGTATTTT.